This TCR beta chain was profiled in a study of blood T cell repertoires in COVID-19. Study as a whole: From the United States, Italy and Spain came samples of acute and convalescent COVID-19.

Germline CDR1 SGHDN, CDR2 FVKESK. Trimming removed 10 bases at V and 4 bases at J, with 29 bases between. The CDR3 sequence is 18 residues long. As handled by the study authors: Amplified reference gene primers provided the basis for estimating nucleated cell counts. Some clones are missing from TCRdb's copy, which holds only in-frame ones; the method was immunoSEQ multiplex PCR. V and J calls plus clone size are reproduced from that table; the DNA served to infer D and trimming. This sample has 220,000 or so clones, with 70% to 85% found just once. This TCR was recovered from an elderly woman with acute or convalescent COVID-19. The chain joins TRBV14 to TRBJ1-5; a possible D gene is TRBD1 (5 bases). The material sequenced was peripheral blood. CDR3 sequence reads: CATVIFFGAPIGNQPQHF. Written as DNA, the CDR3 is TGTGCCACCGTCATTTTTTTTGGGGCCCCGATTGGTAATCAGCCCCAGCATTTT.